Described below is a single TCR beta chain sequence and its context. Its antigen is unidentified. In germline, CDR1 is SGHTA, CDR2 FQGTGA. The V end lost 5 bases, the J end lost 6 bases, and 10 bases lay between the germline ends. This CDR3 contains 12 residues. The assay was immunoSEQ multiplex PCR, and TCRdb's table has in-frame clones only and misses some. This table has some 450,000 clones, roughly 91% appearing once. The sample originates from a study of Ad26.COV2.S vaccination and SARS-CoV-2 variants. Study background: Dosing was one shot or two shots 56 days apart.

Treatment here: roughly 18 received Ad26.COV2.S at low or high dose, single or two shots; 5 received placebo; per-sample allocation not given. Sampling occurred on day 63 after the first vaccine or placebo injection. Adults aged 18-55 years in Boston included the donor. The shot given was an Ad26 vector that makes Wuhan-strain SARS-CoV-2 spike. Findings and limits, study-wide: Substantial breadth was reportedly displayed by spike-specific CD8+ and CD4+ T cell responses after vaccination.

The chain recombines TRBV7-3 with TRBJ2-5, with D tentatively TRBD2 (6 bases). The TCR sequence derives from a person between 18 and 65 years old who received the Ad26.COV2.S COVID-19 vaccine or a placebo. The sequencing used peripheral blood, collected in a trial of Ad26.COV2.S vaccine versus placebo. The CDR3 bases are TGTGCCAGCAGCGAGGGAGGCAAGACCCAGTACTTC. It encodes CASSEGGKTQYF.